This T cell receptor (beta chain) was obtained from a study of molecular identifiers for immune sequencing clone quantification. For the study at large: Within a replicate experiment, RNA obtained from either about 21,000 or 97,000 naive CD8 cells was divided into five aliquots, and four of those aliquots were then sequenced.

CDR1 PRHDT and CDR2 FYEKMQ come from the germline V gene (reference sequence). Trimming left V 3 bases short and J 3 bases short, with 8 bases between. The CDR3 covers 13 residues. Comments on this clonotype: Antigen unknown.

Overall study findings and caveats: Clonotypes topping 20 RNA copies carried over 97% of effector molecules but under 1% of naive ones. Even with roughly 1 million naive cells present, spiked Jurkat TCR RNA from one cell was reportedly detectable.

Each CDR3 protein gets one entry after TCRdb re-called the PCR reads with MiXCR. Among 90,000 to 120,000 distinct CDR3 sequences listed, under 40% were seen once. Naive CD8 T cells were FACS-sorted by CD8+CD4-CCR7+CD45RA+ markers. What was sequenced was naive CD8+ T cells from blood, with Jurkat cell RNA spiked in. This sample's subset: FACS-sorted CD8+CD4-CCR7+CD45RA+ naive T cells. The chain recombines TRBV13 with TRBJ1-1, with D unclear. The clonotype originates from a human donor in good health. Some libraries in this study had Jurkat cell RNA spiked in. The CDR3, as DNA: TGTGCCAGCAGCTTTATGCTCGACACTGAAGCTTTCTTT. The encoded protein is CASSFMLDTEAFF.